The present TCR beta chain was sequenced within a study of T cells after yellow fever vaccination. Germline V gene lookup returns CDR1 MGHRA and CDR2 YSYEKL. The germline V and J ends were trimmed by 4 bases and 4 bases, with 10 bases remaining between them. The CDR3 loop spans 13 amino acids. TCRdb independently ran MiXCR on the 5' RACE reads; one entry per CDR3 protein. The sample shows about 320,000 distinct CDR3 sequences, about 4.5% of them seen only once. This clonotype has at least ten counts. This clonotype was sampled from a man younger than 35 who received the YFV17D yellow fever vaccine. The sample here was PBMCs, taken 15 days after the yellow fever booster vaccination. V gene TRBV4-1 combines with J gene TRBJ1-2; unclear D gene. The CDR3: CASSPFGGYGYTF. The CDR3 DNA follows: TGCGCCAGCAGCCCCTTCGGAGGCTATGGCTACACCTTC.